Each of the 7 T cell receptor beta chains below was sequenced from the same sample in a study of response to subunit inactivated influenza vaccine. In TCRdb, the RT-PCR reads were re-called with MiXCR into one record per CDR3 protein. The sample gives about 540,000 distinct CDR3 sequences, around a quarter of which show up once; around 2.8% is in the top ten. The same specimen was also included in a second study, on T cells expressing NK-cell markers. This second study says: It was by 5'RACE template switching with UMIs that TCR beta cDNA was made.

This specimen consisted of CD4+ T cells sorted from PBMCs, obtained 11 to 12 days after vaccination. All receptors derive from a man aged 50-60 years who received an inactivated influenza vaccine.

This clonotype has only one observation. The chain couples TRBV4-2 to TRBJ2-3; 8 bases are shared with TRBD2. Germline assignment: CDR1 LGHNA and CDR2 YNFKEQ. After removal of 7 bases from V and 4 bases from J, the junction contained 22 bases not matched to a gene. CDR3 length equals 19 residues. The CDR3 DNA follows: TGTGCCAGCACCGGGAGGGGGGGCACAGTGGGGCATGGCGCAGATACGCAGTATTTT. Translating gives CASTGRGGTVGHGADTQYF.

This rearrangement joins TRBV19 to TRBJ2-3; possible D gene TRBD2, 6 bases. With 4 bases removed from V and 0 bases from J, the gap between germline ends came to 14 bases. Germline CDR1 and CDR2: LNHDA and SQIVND (reference sequence). The CDR3 consists of 16 residues. The CDR3 is CASSTGLTTSTDTQYF. CDR3 coding DNA: TGTGCCAGTAGTACCGGACTAACCACTAGCACAGATACGCAGTATTTT.

This clonotype appeared a few times. The rearrangement links TRBV6-1 to TRBJ2-3, with D unresolved. The CDR3 is 14 amino acids. Germline lookup yields CDR1 MNHNS and CDR2 SASEGT. V was shortened by 6 bases and J by 1 base, with 11 bases between the two germline ends. Here the CDR3 DNA reads TGTGCCAGCAGCAGCTCACGACGCACAGATACGCAGTATTTT. Residues: CASSSSRRTDTQYF.

The V gene is TRBV19, the J gene TRBJ2-7; D perhaps matches TRBD1 (6 bases). Trimming pared 3 bases from V and 0 bases from J, leaving 9 bases between. This CDR3 spans 14 amino acids. CDR1 LNHDA and CDR2 SQIVND come from the germline V gene (reference sequence). CDR3 bases: TGTGCCAGTAGTATCCGGGACAACTCCTACGAGCAGTACTTC. As protein: CASSIRDNSYEQYF.

V is TRBV7-6 and J is TRBJ2-5; D not resolved. Trimming took off 3 bases at V and 0 bases at J, with 11 bases between the two ends. The CDR3 is made up of 15 amino acids. Per the germline V gene, CDR1 is SGHVS and CDR2 is FNYEAQ. CDR3 amino acids: CASSFYLGNQETQYF. DNA for the CDR3: TGTGCCAGCAGCTTTTATCTGGGAAACCAAGAGACCCAGTACTTC.

The J gene is TRBJ2-4, the V gene TRBV3-1; 9 bases are shared with TRBD1. The CDR3 contains 16 residues. In germline, CDR1 is LGHDT, CDR2 YNNKEL (reference sequence). The trim removed 4 bases at V and 8 bases at J, leaving 12 bases unmatched. For the CDR3, the DNA is TGTGCCAGCAGCCGAGTACAGGGGGCGCGACGGGACATTCAGTACTTC. This translates into CASSRVQGARRDIQYF.

A few counts support this clonotype. The chain has TRBV28 and TRBJ1-5; no reliable D call. Germline V CDR1 and CDR2: MDHEN, SYDVKM. V was trimmed by 6 bases and J by 9 bases, leaving 15 bases between them. This CDR3 is 13 amino acids long. DNA of the CDR3: TGTGCCAGCAGCCTACAGACCCCGGGGCCCCAGCATTTT. Its translation is CASSLQTPGPQHF.